The clone carrying this T cell receptor (beta chain) has just a few counts. Germline assignment: CDR1 GTSNPN and CDR2 SVGIG (reference sequence). This CDR3 has 15 residues. V was clipped by 2 bases and J by 9 bases; unmatched bases: 13. Amplification used 60 Vbeta primers and 13 Jbeta primers. Clones were read by immunoSEQ multiplex PCR, and TCRdb kept only the in-frame ones, dropping some. Of about 160,000 clones listed, around three quarters are singletons. These data belong to a study of cytomegalovirus exposure and HLA in healthy donors. The chain is built from TRBV30 and TRBJ1-5, with 7 bases aligning to TRBD1. The sample taken for sequencing was PBMCs. The sequence came from a man aged 40-55 years in good health and CMV-seropositive. The CDR3 sequence: CAWSPPPGQFPPQHF. The DNA of the CDR3 is TGTGCCTGGAGTCCCCCACCGGGACAGTTCCCGCCCCAGCATTTT. The whole variable domain, remainder taken from reference TRBV30 and TRBJ1-5, is SQTIHQWPATLVQPVGSPLSLECTVEGTSNPNLYWYRQAAGRGLQLLFYSVGIGQISSEVPQNLSASRPQDRQFILSSKKLLLSDSGFYLCAWSPPPGQFPPQHFGDGTRLSIL.